The next 31 T cell receptor beta chains were all read from a single sample in a study of T cells after yellow fever vaccination. TCRdb fed the 5' RACE reads into MiXCR, producing one record per CDR3 protein. The table has around 340,000 distinct CDR3 sequences, 8.5% to 9% seen once. Sample: PBMCs, taken on the day of the first yellow fever vaccination. The receptors shown here come from a man aged 18 to 35 who received the YFV17D yellow fever vaccine.

The chain is built from TRBV29-1 and TRBJ2-6; D possibly corresponds to TRBD2 (6 bases). CDR1 and CDR2 (germline): SQVTM, ANQGSEA. The CDR3 totals 16 residues. V shed 2 bases and J shed 0 bases, with 11 bases lying between them. Written as DNA, the CDR3 is TGCAGCGTTGAACCGGACGGGAGCTCTGGGGCCAACGTCCTGACTTTC. This encodes CSVEPDGSSGANVLTF. Using reference TRBV29-1 and TRBJ2-6 for the parts outside the CDR3, the full variable domain is SAVISQKPSRDICQRGTSLTIQCQVDSQVTMMFWYRQQPGQSLTLIATANQGSEATYESGFVIDKFPISRPNLTFSTLTVSNMSPEDSSIYLCSVEPDGSSGANVLTFGAGSRLTVL.

This clonotype was detected many times. The J gene is TRBJ2-1, the V gene TRBV20-1, with 11 bases lining up with TRBD2. Germline assignment: CDR1 DFQATT and CDR2 SNEGSKA (reference sequence). The CDR3 runs to 14 residues. The trim removed 4 bases at V and 6 bases at J, leaving 5 bases unmatched. DNA of the CDR3: TGCAGTGCTACGACTAGCGGGGCTACCAATGAGCAGTTCTTC. The encoded protein is CSATTSGATNEQFF.

V is TRBV25-1 and J is TRBJ2-7, with D possibly TRBD2 on 6 matching bases. This CDR3 region has 15 residues. V was clipped by 3 bases and J by 3 bases, with 15 bases between them. The germline gives CDR1 MGHDK, CDR2 SYGVNS. In nucleotides, the CDR3 is TGTGCCAGCAGTGAGTATGGTCGGGGAGGCTACGAGCAGTACTTC. The encoded protein is CASSEYGRGGYEQYF.

A few counts support this clonotype. This rearrangement joins TRBV19 to TRBJ2-1; D is possibly TRBD2 (5 bases). The CDR3 length is 14 residues. Between the trimmed V and J ends, which lost 3 bases and 6 bases, there was a span of 12 bases. Germline assignment: CDR1 LNHDA and CDR2 SQIVND (reference sequence). The CDR3 DNA is TGTGCCAGTAGTATCTCTAGCTACCCCAATGAGCAGTTCTTC. It translates to CASSISSYPNEQFF. The variable domain in full, completed from reference TRBV19 and TRBJ2-1, reads DGGITQSPKYLFRKEGQNVTLSCEQNLNHDAMYWYRQDPGQGLRLIYYSQIVNDFQKGDIAEGYSVSREKKESFPLTVTSAQKNPTAFYLCASSISSYPNEQFFGPGTRLTVL.

V and J are TRBV24-1 and TRBJ2-1, with 8 positions matching TRBD1. The CDR3 spans 16 residues. The junction had 7 bases not matched to a gene; V was cut back by 3 bases and J by 4 bases. Germline V gives CDR1 KGHDR, CDR2 SFDVKD. CDR3 DNA sequence: TGTGCCACCAGTGATCCCGGGACAGGAGATTACAATGAGCAGTTCTTC. Translation: CATSDPGTGDYNEQFF.

In its sample, this clonotype was seen many times. The chain carries TRBV20-1 and TRBJ1-3; D not resolved. The germline gives CDR1 DFQATT, CDR2 SNEGSKA (reference sequence). The CDR3 loop spans 17 amino acids. V lost 3 bases and J 2 bases, leaving 20 bases between the germline ends. DNA for the CDR3: TGCAGTGCTAGGGGATCAGGCCAGTGGAGCCCTGGAAACACCATATATTTT. Protein sequence: CSARGSGQWSPGNTIYF.

The J gene is TRBJ2-1, the V gene TRBV4-2, with 8 bases fitting TRBD2. The CDR3 consists of 15 residues. The V gene end was trimmed by 3 bases and the J gene end by 4 bases; junction bases not matched to a gene: 5. In germline, CDR1 is LGHNA, CDR2 YNFKEQ. The CDR3 sequence: CASSQLRGGYNEQFF. The CDR3 DNA reads as TGTGCCAGCAGCCAGCTACGGGGGGGATACAATGAGCAGTTCTTC.

This clonotype showed up just a few times. The chain joins TRBV27 to TRBJ1-6; no clear D gene. The CDR3 is 11 residues long. V lost 5 bases and J lost 9, with 5 bases in between. From germline, CDR1 is MNHEY and CDR2 SMNVEV (reference sequence). The CDR3 DNA reads as TGTGCCAGCAGTCAGATTTCACCCCTCCACTTT. As protein: CASSQISPLHF.

The chain recombines TRBV10-3 with TRBJ2-7; D gene unclear. The CDR3 loop spans 13 amino acids. Trimming cost V 2 bases and J 5 bases, with 10 bases left between them. CDR1 is ENHRY and CDR2 is SYGVKD in the germline V gene. In DNA form, the CDR3 reads TGTGCCATCAGTGAGATTCCCGGGCACGAGCAGTACGTC. Amino acids: CAISEIPGHEQYV.

This sequence joins TRBV6-5 and TRBJ1-2, with unresolved D. The CDR3 is 15 residues long. The V gene lost 2 bases and the J gene lost 4 bases, with 14 bases spanning the gap. Germline-derived CDR1 and CDR2 are MNHEY and SVGAGI. CDR3 residues: CASSYMPSPFYGYTF. CDR3 DNA sequence: TGTGCCAGCAGTTACATGCCCAGCCCATTCTATGGCTACACCTTC.

This clonotype was seen only a few times. The chain combines TRBV19 with TRBJ1-1; no clear D. Trimming pared 5 bases from V and 7 bases from J, leaving 17 bases between. CDR3 length: 14 amino acids. The germline V gene has CDR1 LNHDA and CDR2 SQIVND (reference sequence). The CDR3 region is CASSFPRLPGEAFF. CDR3 nucleotides: TGTGCCAGTAGTTTTCCTCGACTCCCCGGTGAAGCTTTCTTT.

The chain joins TRBV5-5 to TRBJ2-7, with TRBD1 identical over 7 bases. V trimming: 1 base; J trimming: 3 bases; junction bases outside the gene matches: 10. From germline, CDR1 is SGHKS and CDR2 YYEKEE (reference sequence). The CDR3 totals 16 residues. CDR3 coding DNA: TGTGCCAGCAGCTTGACGGGACAGCCCTGGGACTACGAGCAGTACGTC. It codes for CASSLTGQPWDYEQYV.

The V gene is TRBV7-3, the J gene TRBJ1-1, with TRBD1 matching 7 bases. This CDR3 is 12 amino acids long. The V segment lost 5 bases and the J segment 9 bases; nucleotides outside the gene matches: 6. The V gene's germline CDR1 is SGHTA and CDR2 FQGTGA. CDR3 sequence: CASSPQGGQAFF. As DNA, the CDR3 is TGTGCCAGCAGCCCCCAGGGGGGTCAAGCTTTCTTT.

This clonotype was recorded at least ten times. The J gene is TRBJ2-3, the V gene TRBV10-3; the D gene could be TRBD1 or TRBD2 (5 bases each). This CDR3 comprises 14 residues. V dropped 5 bases and J dropped 3 bases, with 12 bases sitting between them. Germline lookup yields CDR1 ENHRY and CDR2 SYGVKD. The chain's CDR3 is CAISSTGQTDTQYF. DNA of the CDR3: TGTGCCATCAGTTCCACGGGGCAGACAGATACGCAGTATTTT.

At least ten counts were recorded for this clonotype. The chain links TRBV5-1 to TRBJ2-2; 8 bases are shared with TRBD2. V lost 3 bases and J lost 2; bases outside the gene matches: 3. This CDR3 region has 15 residues. Germline-derived CDR1 and CDR2 are SGHRS and YFSETQ. The CDR3 here is CASSSGTRNTGELFF. CDR3 DNA: TGCGCCAGCAGCTCGGGGACTAGAAACACCGGGGAGCTGTTTTTT.

In this sample, this clonotype turned up a few times. The V gene is TRBV20-1, the J gene TRBJ1-6; the D is unclear. Germline CDR1 and CDR2: DFQATT and SNEGSKA (reference sequence). This CDR3 comprises 14 residues. V lost 6 bases and J 0 bases, leaving 9 bases between the germline ends. As DNA, the CDR3 is TGCAGTGCCCCACTAAGCTCCTATAATTCACCCCTCCACTTT. Amino acids: CSAPLSSYNSPLHF.

The gene calls are TRBV15 and TRBJ2-5; no reliable D call. Looked up from germline, CDR1 is LNHNV and CDR2 is YYDKDF (reference sequence). With 2 bases removed from V and 5 bases from J, the gap between germline ends came to 9 bases. The CDR3 is 13 residues long. CDR3 nucleotides: TGTGCCACCAGCAGAAGTCCCCGGGAGACCCAGTACTTC. The encoded protein is CATSRSPRETQYF.

The chain is built from TRBV5-5 and TRBJ2-7; 9 nucleotides agree with TRBD1. The CDR3 has 16 residues. Per germline, CDR1 SGHKS and CDR2 YYEKEE (reference sequence). Trimming took 2 bases from V and 4 from J; bases not matched to a gene: 10. CDR3 nucleotide sequence: TGTGCCAGCAGCTTCCACATGACAGGGGGTGTTTACGAGCAGTACGTC. Residues: CASSFHMTGGVYEQYV.

V gene TRBV6-1 combines with J gene TRBJ1-2; D is ambiguous. Trimming removed 11 bases at V and 6 bases at J, with 19 bases between. The CDR3 totals 13 residues. Germline V gene lookup returns CDR1 MNHNS and CDR2 SASEGT. CDR3 nucleotides: TGTGCCCACCGGGAGCCCCAGAGCAATGGCTACACCTTC. Its protein is CAHREPQSNGYTF.

There are a few counts of this clonotype. The chain combines TRBV12-3 or TRBV12-4 with TRBJ2-2; D unclear. The V end lost 7 bases, the J end lost 0 bases, and 15 bases lay between the germline ends. This CDR3 comprises 16 residues. CDR3 amino acids: CASTPIGLANTGELFF. The CDR3 bases are TGTGCCAGCACCCCCATTGGGTTAGCGAACACCGGGGAGCTGTTTTTT.

This clonotype was seen many times. The chain is built from TRBV4-3 and TRBJ1-1; D not resolved. In germline, CDR1 is LGHNA, CDR2 YSLEER. V was pared by 0 bases and J by 3 bases, with 14 bases between. This CDR3 region has 16 residues. CDR3 loop: CASSQDPARVDTEAFF. The CDR3 DNA is TGCGCCAGCAGCCAAGATCCGGCACGGGTAGACACTGAAGCTTTCTTT.

V and J are TRBV12-3 or TRBV12-4 and TRBJ1-4; TRBD1 aligns across 9 bases. After removal of 2 bases from V and 13 bases from J, the junction contained 11 bases not matched to a gene. The CDR3 spans 15 residues. The DNA of the CDR3 is TGTGCCAGCAGTTTAAGGACAGGGGCGGCAGGCCGACTGTTTTTT. Encoded protein: CASSLRTGAAGRLFF.

This clonotype was observed many times. The rearrangement links TRBV5-1 to TRBJ2-2; a possible D gene is TRBD2 (5 bases). CDR3 length: 15 residues. CDR1 is SGHRS, CDR2 YFSETQ, per germline. V was clipped by 3 bases and J by 7 bases, with 16 bases between them. CDR3: CASSSLDFSFGELFF. The CDR3 bases are TGCGCCAGCAGCTCCCTGGACTTTTCCTTCGGGGAGCTGTTTTTT.

This clonotype came up a few times. V and J are TRBV6-5 and TRBJ1-6; D is perhaps TRBD1 (5 bases). V dropped 3 bases and J dropped 4 bases, with 10 bases sitting between them. Germline V CDR1 and CDR2: MNHEY, SVGAGI. The CDR3 covers 15 residues. Written as DNA, the CDR3 is TGTGCCAGCAGTTATGAACAGGAGTATAATTCACCCCTCCACTTT. Amino acid sequence: CASSYEQEYNSPLHF.

This clonotype was counted only a few times. The chain couples TRBV7-6 to TRBJ2-3; 11 bases line up with TRBD2. The germline CDR1 and CDR2 sequences are SGHVS and FNYEAQ. Germline trimming cut 5 bases from V and 4 bases from J; bases unmatched to any gene: 5. The CDR3 runs to 15 residues. For the CDR3, the DNA is TGTGCCAGCAGCCTGGGACTAGCGGTATCAGATACGCAGTATTTT. This encodes CASSLGLAVSDTQYF.

This rearrangement joins TRBV11-1 to TRBJ2-1, with 13 bases lining up with TRBD2. Germline V lookup: CDR1 SGHAT, CDR2 FQDESV (reference sequence). The CDR3 covers 18 residues. Losses at the gene ends were 4 bases for V and 7 bases for J; bases not matched to a gene: 13. The CDR3 loop reads CASSSGGAVGLAGNEQFF. The CDR3 region has the DNA TGTGCCAGCAGCTCCGGGGGGGCTGTGGGACTAGCGGGGAATGAGCAGTTCTTC.

The chain employs TRBV4-1 and TRBJ2-3; 11 bases agree with TRBD2. With V trimmed by 1 base and J by 6 bases, 3 bases remained unmatched. Germline values: CDR1 MGHRA, CDR2 YSYEKL. The CDR3 is made up of 15 amino acids. CDR3 protein: CASSQGLAGPDTQYF. As DNA, the CDR3 is TGCGCCAGCAGCCAAGGACTAGCGGGACCCGATACGCAGTATTTT.

The chain combines TRBV5-6 with TRBJ2-5; D could derive from TRBD1 or TRBD2 (5 bases each). This CDR3 contains 14 residues. V gave up 4 bases and J gave up 5 bases, with 15 bases separating them. Germline CDR1 reads SGHDT; CDR2 reads YYEEEE. CDR3 amino acids: CASSTGWGSETQYF. CDR3 sequence (DNA): TGTGCCAGCAGCACGGGGTGGGGCAGCGAGACCCAGTACTTC.

The rearrangement joins TRBV10-3 to TRBJ2-3; 8 bases map to TRBD2. Germline CDR1 and CDR2: ENHRY and SYGVKD. CDR3 size: 16 residues. The V segment lost 10 bases and the J segment 2 bases; nucleotides outside the gene matches: 14. The CDR3 DNA reads TGTGCCACAGCAGGCCGAGGCGGGGGGTTCACAGATACGCAGTATTTT. Protein product: CATAGRGGGFTDTQYF.

This clonotype was observed a few times. The V and J genes are TRBV9 and TRBJ1-1; D might be TRBD1 (5 bases). The CDR3 extends over 15 amino acids. V lost 3 bases and J lost 5, with 17 bases in between. CDR1 and CDR2 from the germline V gene are SGDLS and YYNGEE. The CDR3 region has the DNA TGTGCCAGCAGCGCAAGCCTGGGTGGGGGGACTGAAGCTTTCTTT. This translates into CASSASLGGGTEAFF. The whole variable domain, remainder taken from reference TRBV9 and TRBJ1-1, is DSGVTQTPKHLITATGQRVTLRCSPRSGDLSVYWYQQSLDQGLQFLIQYYNGEERAKGNILERFSAQQFPDLHSELNLSSLELGDSALYFCASSASLGGGTEAFFGQGTRLTVV.

This clonotype occurred a few times. J is TRBJ2-1 and V is TRBV12-3 or TRBV12-4; 8 bases fit TRBD1. The junction had 7 bases not matched to a gene; V was cut back by 7 bases and J by 5 bases. The CDR3 is 14 residues long. The CDR3 reads CASIHRGLDNEQFF. CDR3 coding DNA: TGTGCCAGCATCCACAGGGGGTTGGACAATGAGCAGTTCTTC.